This T cell receptor (beta chain) is drawn from a study of cytomegalovirus exposure and HLA in healthy donors. Study-level information: Unique TCRs numbering roughly 85 million, obtained from HLA-typed donors, made up an early data release.

This PCR relied on a set of 60 Vbeta primers and 13 Jbeta primers. Clones were sequenced by immunoSEQ multiplex PCR, and TCRdb holds only the in-frame ones, with some missing. The table records about 100,000 clones, nearly 80% of them present only once. The CDR3 loop spans 13 amino acids. CDR1 and CDR2 (germline): SEHNR, FQNEAQ (reference sequence). V gave up 4 bases and J gave up 8 bases, with 11 bases separating them. Each donor was healthy, and each was a bone marrow donor. Of note for this clone: Its antigen remains unknown.

Study-wide results and limits: Most subjects' HLA-A and HLA-B alleles were reportedly predicted from TCR beta sequences.

The chain combines TRBV7-9 with TRBJ1-4; D gene ambiguous. The TCR comes from a man between 60 and 75 years old in good health and CMV-seropositive. The sample comprised PBMCs. This chain's CDR3 is CASSSSHEEKLFF. CDR3 coding DNA: TGTGCCAGCAGCTCAAGCCATGAGGAAAAACTGTTTTTT.